Described below is a single T cell receptor (beta chain) sequence and its context. In the original processing: Amplification of reference gene primers provided the estimated nucleated cell counts. Clones were read by immunoSEQ multiplex PCR, and TCRdb kept only the in-frame ones, dropping some. V and J calls plus clone size are reproduced from that table; the DNA served to infer D and trimming. This repertoire shows 150,000 to 200,000 clones, approximately 84% found once; its top ten account for roughly 7%. Germline V lookup: CDR1 SGDLS, CDR2 YYNGEE. Trimming shortened V by 3 bases and J by 0 bases, and 12 bases separated the two germline ends. The CDR3 contains 15 residues. This record belongs to a study of blood T cell repertoires in COVID-19. Resolution of symptoms, clearance, or two negative PCRs was present in recovered Cohort 3 donors.

The sequencing sample was made of PBMCs or T cells enriched from blood (not recorded which). The TCR sequence derives from a man aged 40-49 years who had recovered from COVID-19. The chain couples TRBV9 to TRBJ1-2; D unclear. The chain's CDR3 is CASSAAFRTNYGYTF. CDR3 in DNA: TGTGCCAGCAGCGCCGCGTTCCGAACTAACTATGGCTACACCTTC.